The clone carrying this T cell receptor (beta chain) appeared a single time. Produced via immunoSEQ multiplex PCR; TCRdb's table is partial and in-frame only. The sample contains about 23,000 clones, about 48% of which appear only once. Plated together were around 200,000 CFSE-labeled responder cells and around 200,000 irradiated, violet-dye-labeled stimulator cells. The CDR3 contains 17 residues. V gave up 0 bases and J gave up 3 bases; unmatched junction bases: 8. Germline lookup yields CDR1 WNHNN and CDR2 SYGVQD (reference sequence). This sample was taken from a study of graft-versus-host responses after intestinal transplantation. Overall study context: All recipients got anti-thymocyte globulin induction, then tacrolimus and steroids for approximately three years.

Study-wide results and caveats: Elevated graft-versus-host to host-versus-graft clonal ratios in allografts were recorded for patients with graft-donor T cell macrochimerism. Peak circulating GvH clone levels were associated with early post-transplant HvG declines.

Sample: alloreactive CD8+ T cells from a mixed lymphocyte reaction culture, taken before transplantation. The subset: CFSE-low proliferating T cells sorted from roughly six-day pre-transplant mixed lymphocyte reaction (GvH or HvG direction). The receptor comes from a human patient who was an organ donor for intestinal transplantation. The rearrangement uses TRBV10-1 and TRBJ2-7; TRBD2 matches at 10 bases. CDR3 loop: CASSESDSTSGIYEQYF. The CDR3 DNA reads as TGCGCCAGCAGTGAGTCGGACTCTACTAGCGGGATCTACGAGCAGTACTTC.